This is a list of T cell receptor beta chains from one sample in a study of T cell responses to AZD1222 COVID-19 vaccine. Profiling relied on immunoSEQ multiplex PCR, and the TCRdb table lists in-frame clones only, not all of them. The table records 110,000 to 150,000 clones, approximately 85% of them present only once. Sequencing was performed on peripheral blood, taken on day 0 of AZD1222 vaccination. Receptor source: an adult in good health. Both conserved end residues are part of each CDR3. A D gene is named only where the DNA matches it firmly. The listing skips clone size in some rows; elsewhere it reads once, few, many or a size class.

>-|TRBJ2-5|TRBV2|-
CASRANEETQYF
TGTGCCAGCAGGGCGAATGAAGAGACCCAGTACTTC
>-|TRBJ1-1|TRBV29-1|TRBD1
CSVEDWTGGVGDTEAFF
TGCAGCGTTGAAGATTGGACAGGGGGCGTAGGGGACACTGAAGCTTTCTTT
>few|TRBJ1-1|TRBV3-1/TRBV3-2|-
CASSQPGPPKTEAFF
TGTGCCAGCAGCCAACCGGGCCCCCCGAAAACTGAAGCTTTCTTT
>-|TRBJ2-1|TRBV3-1/TRBV3-2|TRBD2
CASSLAGALGNEQFF
TGTGCCAGCAGCCTAGCGGGAGCACTCGGGAATGAGCAGTTCTTC
>once|TRBJ1-1|TRBV5-4|-
CASSLDGGGTEAFF
TGTGCCAGCAGCTTGGATGGGGGGGGCACTGAAGCTTTCTTT
>-|TRBJ2-7|TRBV30|-
CAWSTSTSSYEQYF
TGTGCCTGGAGCACTAGCACCAGCTCCTACGAGCAGTACTTC
>-|TRBJ1-2|TRBV28|-
CASNNRVRGYTF
TGTGCCAGCAACAACAGGGTGAGGGGCTACACCTTC
>-|TRBJ2-7|TRBV5-6|-
CASSWGNYEQYF
TGTGCCAGCAGCTGGGGAAATTACGAGCAGTACTTC
>-|TRBJ2-5|TRBV4-1|TRBD1
CASSQGARDRGKETQYF
TGCGCCAGCAGCCAAGGAGCACGGGACAGGGGCAAAGAGACCCAGTACTTC
>-|TRBJ1-2|TRBV18|-
CASSPEQYSYGYTF
TGTGCCAGCTCACCTGAACAGTACTCCTATGGCTACACCTTC
>-|TRBJ2-3|TRBV7-2|-
CASSLMVIGTRTDTQYF
TGTGCCAGCAGCTTAATGGTTATTGGGACCCGCACAGATACGCAGTATTTT
>-|TRBJ2-7|TRBV2|-
CASSERARQYF
TGTGCCAGCAGTGAAAGGGCGAGACAGTACTTC
>-|TRBJ2-3|TRBV30|TRBD2
CAWRTSGGTDTQYF
TGTGCCTGGAGAACTAGCGGGGGGACAGATACGCAGTATTTT
>-|TRBJ1-2|TRBV18|-
CASSPGSGYTF
TGTGCCAGCTCACCAGGGTCTGGCTACACCTTC
>-|TRBJ1-6|TRBV5-6|-
CASSSRPTDYNSPLHF
TGTGCCAGCAGTTCCCGCCCGACAGATTATAATTCACCCCTCCACTTT
>-|TRBJ2-4|TRBV3-1/TRBV3-2|TRBD1
CASSPDRGSGTKNIQYF
TGTGCCAGCAGCCCGGACAGGGGGTCGGGAACCAAAAACATTCAGTACTTC
>once|TRBJ1-4|TRBV3-1/TRBV3-2|-
CASSRWTPATNEKLFF
TGTGCCAGCAGCCGGTGGACACCCGCAACTAATGAAAAACTGTTTTTT
>-|TRBJ1-5|TRBV27|-
CASSLGGRGHQPQHF
TGTGCCAGCAGTTTGGGTGGGAGGGGACATCAGCCCCAGCATTTT
>-|TRBJ2-1|TRBV10-1|-
CASSRGFGEQFF
TGCGCCAGCAGCCGAGGGTTTGGTGAGCAGTTCTTC
>once|TRBJ2-7|TRBV5-4|-
CASSPSRDRAYEQYF
TGTGCCAGCAGCCCTAGCAGAGACAGAGCCTACGAGCAGTACTTC
>-|TRBJ1-3|TRBV7-2|-
CASSLLREGNTIYF
TGTGCCAGCAGCTTGTTACGGGAGGGAAACACCATATATTTT
>-|TRBJ1-2|TRBV21-1|-
CASSSEEGSYGYTF
TGTGCCAGCAGCTCGGAGGAGGGAAGCTATGGCTACACCTTC
>-|TRBJ2-7|TRBV20-1|-
CSASKSWISSYEQYF
TGCAGTGCTAGTAAGTCATGGATAAGCTCCTACGAGCAGTACTTC